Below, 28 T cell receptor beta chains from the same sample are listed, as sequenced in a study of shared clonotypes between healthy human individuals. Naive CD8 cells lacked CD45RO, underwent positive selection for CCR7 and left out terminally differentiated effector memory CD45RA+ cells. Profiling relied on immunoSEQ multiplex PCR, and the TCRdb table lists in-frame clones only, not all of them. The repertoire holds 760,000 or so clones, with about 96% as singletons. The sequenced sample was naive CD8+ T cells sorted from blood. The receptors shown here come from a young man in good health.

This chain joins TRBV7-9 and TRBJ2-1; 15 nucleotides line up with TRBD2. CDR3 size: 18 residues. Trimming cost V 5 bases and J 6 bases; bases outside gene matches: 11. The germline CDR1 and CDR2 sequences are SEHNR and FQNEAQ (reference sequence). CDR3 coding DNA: TGTGCCAGCAGCGTAGGACTAGCGGGAGGGGGAAAGGTCAATGAGCAGTTCTTC. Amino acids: CASSVGLAGGGKVNEQFF. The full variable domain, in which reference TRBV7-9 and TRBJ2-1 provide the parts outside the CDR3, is DTGVSQNPRHKITKRGQNVTFRCDPISEHNRLYWYRQTLGQGPEFLTYFQNEAQLEKSRLLSDRFSAERPKGSFSTLEIQRTEQGDSAMYLCASSVGLAGGGKVNEQFFGPGTRLTVL.

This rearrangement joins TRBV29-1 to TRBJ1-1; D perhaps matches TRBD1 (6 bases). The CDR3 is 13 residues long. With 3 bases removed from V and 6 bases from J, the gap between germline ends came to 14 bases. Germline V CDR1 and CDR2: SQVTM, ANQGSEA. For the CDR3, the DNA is TGCAGCGTTGAGGGCTCAGGGGTGCCTGAAGCTTTCTTT. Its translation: CSVEGSGVPEAFF. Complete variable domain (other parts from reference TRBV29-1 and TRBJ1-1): SAVISQKPSRDICQRGTSLTIQCQVDSQVTMMFWYRQQPGQSLTLIATANQGSEATYESGFVIDKFPISRPNLTFSTLTVSNMSPEDSSIYLCSVEGSGVPEAFFGQGTRLTVV.

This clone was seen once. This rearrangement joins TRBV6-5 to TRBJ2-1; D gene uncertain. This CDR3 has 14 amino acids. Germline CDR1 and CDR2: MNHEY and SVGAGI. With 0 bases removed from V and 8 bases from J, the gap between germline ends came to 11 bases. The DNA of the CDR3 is TGTGCCAGCAGTTACTCGATCCTAATCGATGAGCAGTTCTTC. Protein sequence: CASSYSILIDEQFF.

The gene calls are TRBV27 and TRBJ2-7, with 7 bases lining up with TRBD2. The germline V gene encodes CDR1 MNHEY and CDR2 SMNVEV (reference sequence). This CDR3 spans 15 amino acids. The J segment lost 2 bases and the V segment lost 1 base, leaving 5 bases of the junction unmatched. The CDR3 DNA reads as TGTGCCAGCAGTTTATATGGCGGGAGTACCTACGAGCAGTACTTC. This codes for CASSLYGGSTYEQYF.

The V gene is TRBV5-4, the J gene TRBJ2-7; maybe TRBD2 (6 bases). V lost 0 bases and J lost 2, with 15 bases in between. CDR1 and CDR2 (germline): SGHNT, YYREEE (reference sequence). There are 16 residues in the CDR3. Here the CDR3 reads CASSLVMGEATYEQYF. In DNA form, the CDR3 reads TGTGCCAGCAGCTTGGTTATGGGGGAGGCAACCTACGAGCAGTACTTC.

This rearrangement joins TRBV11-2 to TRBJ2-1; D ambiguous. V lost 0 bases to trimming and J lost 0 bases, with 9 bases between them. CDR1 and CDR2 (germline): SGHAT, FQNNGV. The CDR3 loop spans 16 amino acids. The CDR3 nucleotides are TGTGCCAGCAGCTTAGAGTGGTGGGACTCCTACAATGAGCAGTTCTTC. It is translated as CASSLEWWDSYNEQFF.

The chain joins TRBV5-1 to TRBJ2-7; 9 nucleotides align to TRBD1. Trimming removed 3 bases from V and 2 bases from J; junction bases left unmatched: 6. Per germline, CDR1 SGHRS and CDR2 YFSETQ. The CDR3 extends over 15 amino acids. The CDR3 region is CASSSGGQGPYEQYF. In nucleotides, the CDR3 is TGCGCCAGCAGCTCGGGGGGACAGGGCCCCTACGAGCAGTACTTC.

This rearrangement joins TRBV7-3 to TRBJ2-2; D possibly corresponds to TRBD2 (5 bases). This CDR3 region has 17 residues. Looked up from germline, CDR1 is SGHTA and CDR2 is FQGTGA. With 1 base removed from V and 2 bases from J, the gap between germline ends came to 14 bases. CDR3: CASSLNYWTGNTGELFF. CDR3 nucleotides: TGTGCCAGCAGCTTAAATTACTGGACGGGAAACACCGGGGAGCTGTTTTTT.

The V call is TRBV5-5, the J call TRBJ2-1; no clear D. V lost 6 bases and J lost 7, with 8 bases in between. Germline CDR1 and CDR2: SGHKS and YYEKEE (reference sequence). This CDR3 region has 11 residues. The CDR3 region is CASKSGNEQFF. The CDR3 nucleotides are TGTGCCAGCAAATCTGGTAATGAGCAGTTCTTC. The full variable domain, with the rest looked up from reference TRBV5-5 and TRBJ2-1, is DAGVTQSPTHLIKTRGQQVTLRCSPISGHKSVSWYQQVLGQGPQFIFQYYEKEERGRGNFPDRFSARQFPNYSSELNVNALLLGDSALYLCASKSGNEQFFGPGTRLTVL.

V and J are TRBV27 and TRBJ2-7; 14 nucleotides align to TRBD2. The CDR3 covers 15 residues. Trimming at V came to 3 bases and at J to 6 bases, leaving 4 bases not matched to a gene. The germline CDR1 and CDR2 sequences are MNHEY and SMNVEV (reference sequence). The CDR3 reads CASSLTSGRAPEQYF. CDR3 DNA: TGTGCCAGCAGTTTGACTAGCGGGAGGGCCCCCGAGCAGTACTTC.

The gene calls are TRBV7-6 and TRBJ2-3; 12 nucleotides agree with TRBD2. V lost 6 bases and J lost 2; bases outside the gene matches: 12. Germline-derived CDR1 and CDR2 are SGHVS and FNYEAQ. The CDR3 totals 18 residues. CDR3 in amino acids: CASSQTSGRNGNTDTQYF. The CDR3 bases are TGTGCCAGCAGTCAGACTAGCGGGAGAAATGGGAACACAGATACGCAGTATTTT.

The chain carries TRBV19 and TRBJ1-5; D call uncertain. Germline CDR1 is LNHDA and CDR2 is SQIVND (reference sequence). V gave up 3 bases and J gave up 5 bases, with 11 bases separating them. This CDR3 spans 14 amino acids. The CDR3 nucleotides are TGTGCCAGTAGTATGGGCCCGGCGGATCAGCCCCAGCATTTT. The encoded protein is CASSMGPADQPQHF.

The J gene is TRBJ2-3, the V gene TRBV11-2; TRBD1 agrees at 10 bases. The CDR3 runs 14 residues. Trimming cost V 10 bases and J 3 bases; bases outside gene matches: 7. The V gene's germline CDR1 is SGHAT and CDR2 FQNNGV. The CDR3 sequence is CATGGTGATDTQYF. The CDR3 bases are TGTGCCACTGGGGGGACAGGGGCAACAGATACGCAGTATTTT.

CDR3: CSGGRVSGELFF. Here the CDR3 DNA reads TGCAGCGGGGGAAGGGTCTCCGGGGAGCTGTTTTTT. The chain has TRBV29-1 and TRBJ2-2; no clear D gene. V was clipped by 7 bases and J by 6 bases, with 12 bases between them. The CDR3 totals 12 residues. Germline values: CDR1 SQVTM, CDR2 ANQGSEA.

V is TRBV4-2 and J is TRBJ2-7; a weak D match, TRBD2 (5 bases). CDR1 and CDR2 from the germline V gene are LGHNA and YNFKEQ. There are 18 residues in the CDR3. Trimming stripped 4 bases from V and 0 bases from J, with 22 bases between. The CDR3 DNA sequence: TGTGCCAGCAGCCCCCTCCCGACCCTCGGGGTCCACTCCTACGAGCAGTACTTC. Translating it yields CASSPLPTLGVHSYEQYF.

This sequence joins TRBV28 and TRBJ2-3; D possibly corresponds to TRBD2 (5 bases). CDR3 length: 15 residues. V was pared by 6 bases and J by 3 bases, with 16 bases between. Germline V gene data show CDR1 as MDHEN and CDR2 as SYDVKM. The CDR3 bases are TGTGCCAGCAGCTACCACGCGGGTGGGACAGATACGCAGTATTTT. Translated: CASSYHAGGTDTQYF.

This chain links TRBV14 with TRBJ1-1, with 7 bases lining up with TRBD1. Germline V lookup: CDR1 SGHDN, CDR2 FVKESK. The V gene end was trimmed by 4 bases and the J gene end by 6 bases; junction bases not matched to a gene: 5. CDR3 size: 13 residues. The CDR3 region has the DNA TGTGCCAGCAGCCTGTCAGGGGGGGCTGAAGCTTTCTTT. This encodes CASSLSGGAEAFF.

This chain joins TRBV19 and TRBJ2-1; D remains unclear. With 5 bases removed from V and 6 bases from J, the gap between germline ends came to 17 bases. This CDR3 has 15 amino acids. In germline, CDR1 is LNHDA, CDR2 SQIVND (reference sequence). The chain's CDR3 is CASSHLRGWGNEQFF. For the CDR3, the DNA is TGTGCCAGTAGTCACTTACGAGGTTGGGGCAATGAGCAGTTCTTC.

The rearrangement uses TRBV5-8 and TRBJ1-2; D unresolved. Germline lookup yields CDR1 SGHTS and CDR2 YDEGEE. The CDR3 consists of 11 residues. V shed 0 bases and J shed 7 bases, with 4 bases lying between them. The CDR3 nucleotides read TGTGCCAGCAGCTTGGGGGCTGGCTACACCTTC. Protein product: CASSLGAGYTF.

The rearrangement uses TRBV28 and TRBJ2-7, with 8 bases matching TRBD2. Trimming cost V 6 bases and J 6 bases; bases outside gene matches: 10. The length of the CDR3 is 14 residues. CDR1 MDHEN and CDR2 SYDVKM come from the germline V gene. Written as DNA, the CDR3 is TGTGCCAGCAGCCTTCACCTAGCGGGCTCCGAGCAGTACTTC. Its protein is CASSLHLAGSEQYF.

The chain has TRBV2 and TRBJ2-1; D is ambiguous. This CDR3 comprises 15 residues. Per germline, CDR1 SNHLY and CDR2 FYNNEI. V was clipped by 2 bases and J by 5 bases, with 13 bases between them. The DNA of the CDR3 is TGTGCCAGCAGTGAAAACCTCTTGTCGAACAATGAGCAGTTCTTC. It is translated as CASSENLLSNNEQFF.

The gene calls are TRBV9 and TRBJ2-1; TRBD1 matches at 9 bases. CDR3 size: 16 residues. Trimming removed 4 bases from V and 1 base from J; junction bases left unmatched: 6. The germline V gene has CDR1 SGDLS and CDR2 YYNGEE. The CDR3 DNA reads TGTGCCAGCAGCCCGTGGGACAGGGTGTCCTACAATGAGCAGTTCTTC. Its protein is CASSPWDRVSYNEQFF.

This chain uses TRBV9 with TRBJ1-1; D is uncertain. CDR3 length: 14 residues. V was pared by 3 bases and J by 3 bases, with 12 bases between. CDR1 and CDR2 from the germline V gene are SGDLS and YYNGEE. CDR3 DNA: TGTGCCAGCAGCGCCGGTACGGGTGACACTGAAGCTTTCTTT. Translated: CASSAGTGDTEAFF.

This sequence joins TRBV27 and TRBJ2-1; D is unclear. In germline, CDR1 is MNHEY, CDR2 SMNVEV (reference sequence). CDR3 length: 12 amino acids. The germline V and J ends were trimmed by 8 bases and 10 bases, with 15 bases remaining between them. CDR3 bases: TGTGCCAGCCATCGCCTAGGAAGGGAGCAGTTCTTC. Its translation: CASHRLGREQFF.

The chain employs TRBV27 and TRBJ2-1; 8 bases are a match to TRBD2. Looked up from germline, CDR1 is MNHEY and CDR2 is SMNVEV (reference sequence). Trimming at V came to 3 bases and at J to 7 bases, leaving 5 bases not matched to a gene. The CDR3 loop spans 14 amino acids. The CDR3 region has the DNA TGTGCCAGCAGTTTGGTCGCGGGGGGTAATGAGCAGTTCTTC. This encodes CASSLVAGGNEQFF.

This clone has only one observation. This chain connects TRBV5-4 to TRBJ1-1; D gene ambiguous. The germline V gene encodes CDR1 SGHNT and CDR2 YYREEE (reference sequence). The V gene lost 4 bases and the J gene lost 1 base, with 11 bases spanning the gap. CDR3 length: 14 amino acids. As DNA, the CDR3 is TGTGCCAGCAGCCAATCCCCGGGGAACACTGAAGCTTTCTTT. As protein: CASSQSPGNTEAFF.

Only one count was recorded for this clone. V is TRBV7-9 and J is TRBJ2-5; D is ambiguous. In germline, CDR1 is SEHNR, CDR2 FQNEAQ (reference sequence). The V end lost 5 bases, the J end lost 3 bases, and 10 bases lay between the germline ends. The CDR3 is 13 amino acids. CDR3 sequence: CASSGKGEETQYF. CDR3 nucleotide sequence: TGTGCCAGCAGCGGAAAGGGTGAAGAGACCCAGTACTTC.

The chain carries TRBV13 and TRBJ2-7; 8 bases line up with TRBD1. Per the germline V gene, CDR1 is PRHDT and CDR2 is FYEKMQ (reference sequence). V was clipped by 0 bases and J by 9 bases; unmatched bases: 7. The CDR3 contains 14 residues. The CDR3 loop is CASSLGTGAVGQYF. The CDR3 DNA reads TGTGCCAGCAGCTTAGGGACAGGGGCTGTTGGGCAGTACTTC.